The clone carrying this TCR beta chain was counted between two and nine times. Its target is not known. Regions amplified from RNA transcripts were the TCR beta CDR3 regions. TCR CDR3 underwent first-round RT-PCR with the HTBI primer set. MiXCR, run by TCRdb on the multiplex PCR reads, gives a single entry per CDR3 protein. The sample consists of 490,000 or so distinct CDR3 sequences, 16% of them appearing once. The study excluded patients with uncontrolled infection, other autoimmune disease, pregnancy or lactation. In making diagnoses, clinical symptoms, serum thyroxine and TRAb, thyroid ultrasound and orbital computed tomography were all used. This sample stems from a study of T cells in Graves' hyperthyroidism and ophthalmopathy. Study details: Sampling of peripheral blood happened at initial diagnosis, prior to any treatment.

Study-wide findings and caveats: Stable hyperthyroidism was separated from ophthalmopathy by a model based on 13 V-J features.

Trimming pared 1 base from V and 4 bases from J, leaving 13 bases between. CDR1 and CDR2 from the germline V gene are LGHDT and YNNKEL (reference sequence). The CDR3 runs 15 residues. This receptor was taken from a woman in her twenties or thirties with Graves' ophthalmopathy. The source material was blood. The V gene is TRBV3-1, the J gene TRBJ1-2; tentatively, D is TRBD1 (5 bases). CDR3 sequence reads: CASSQVGDDTYGYTF. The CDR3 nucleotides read TGTGCCAGCAGCCAAGTTGGGGACGACACCTATGGCTACACCTTC.